What follows is one T cell receptor beta chain and its context. The sample originates from a study of blood T cell repertoires in COVID-19. The V gene lost 6 bases and the J gene lost 5 bases, with 9 bases spanning the gap. There are 12 residues in the CDR3. Per germline, CDR1 KGHSH and CDR2 LQKENI. Libraries were prepared by immunoSEQ multiplex PCR; TCRdb keeps only in-frame clonotypes and omits some of them. The sample includes over 120,000 clones, about 87% of them seen just once. This chain joins TRBV18 and TRBJ2-3; D gene uncertain. The origin of this receptor is a woman in her 50s with active or convalescent COVID-19. The specimen was peripheral blood. The CDR3: CASSITVDTQYF. Here the CDR3 DNA reads TGTGCCAGCTCTATCACAGTAGATACGCAGTATTTT.